The 18 T cell receptor beta chains presented below share a single source sample, sequenced in a study of blood T cell repertoires in COVID-19. Repertoires were generated with immunoSEQ multiplex PCR, while TCRdb's copy carries only in-frame clones and drops some. In the table there are approximately 310,000 clones, over 75% of which are singletons. Sequenced material: peripheral blood. The receptors originated from a woman in her forties or fifties who had recovered from COVID-19.

This clone was seen a few times. The chain couples TRBV3-1 (or the pseudogene TRBV3-2) to TRBJ2-7; no reliable D call. Per the germline V gene, CDR1 is LGHDT and CDR2 is YNNKEL (reference sequence). CDR3 length: 14 amino acids. V was shortened by 6 bases and J by 8 bases, with 20 bases between the two germline ends. CDR3 loop: CASSTTSPPMKQYF. Written as DNA, the CDR3 is TGTGCCAGCAGTACAACGTCCCCCCCGATGAAGCAGTACTTC.

This chain uses TRBV5-6 with TRBJ1-2; TRBD1 is a possible D gene (5 bases). V was cut by 3 bases and J by 8 bases, with 20 bases left in between. The CDR3 sequence is 15 residues long. Per the germline V gene, CDR1 is SGHDT and CDR2 is YYEEEE. The CDR3 sequence is CASSSDREDSLGYTF. The CDR3 DNA sequence: TGTGCCAGCAGCTCTGATAGGGAAGACAGTCTAGGCTACACCTTC.

V and J are TRBV4-3 and TRBJ2-3; D possibly corresponds to TRBD2 (6 bases). CDR1 and CDR2 (germline): LGHNA, YSLEER. The CDR3 sequence is 14 residues long. V dropped 2 bases and J dropped 2 bases, with 8 bases sitting between them. The CDR3, as DNA: TGCGCCAGCAGCCAATGGGGGGTCACAGATACGCAGTATTTT. Protein: CASSQWGVTDTQYF.

The V and J genes are TRBV6-2 or TRBV6-3 and TRBJ1-5; D ambiguous. V gave up 2 bases and J gave up 3 bases, with 8 bases separating them. Germline V gene sequence: CDR1 MNHEY, CDR2 SVGEGT. This CDR3 contains 14 residues. The DNA of the CDR3 is TGTGCCAGCAGTTACGGCCCTTACAATCAGCCCCAGCATTTT. It encodes CASSYGPYNQPQHF.

The chain carries TRBV20-1 and TRBJ1-2; TRBD1 matches 7 bases. The ends lost 3 bases at V and 5 bases at J; junction bases unmatched: 9. The CDR3 sequence is 14 residues long. From germline, CDR1 is DFQATT and CDR2 SNEGSKA (reference sequence). CDR3 in amino acids: CSASLTGYRYGYTF. In nucleotides, the CDR3 is TGCAGTGCTAGTTTGACAGGGTATAGGTATGGCTACACCTTC.

This chain connects TRBV21-1 to TRBJ2-7; TRBD1 is taken as the D call from the table, unchecked against the DNA. TRBV21-1 constitutes a pseudogene. This CDR3 is built from 15 residues. DNA for the CDR3: TGTGCCAGCAGCAAAGCCCAGGGGAAGAAATACGAGCAGTACTTC. Its translation is CASSKAQGKKYEQYF.

This chain links TRBV28 with TRBJ2-1; D ambiguous. Trimming left V 6 bases short and J 4 bases short, with 13 bases between. This CDR3 is built from 14 residues. Germline assignment: CDR1 MDHEN and CDR2 SYDVKM. This CDR3 is CASRGLSIYNEQFF. The CDR3 DNA is TGTGCCAGCAGGGGCCTAAGTATATACAATGAGCAGTTCTTC. The variable domain in full, with the rest retrieved from reference TRBV28 and TRBJ2-1, is DVKVTQSSRYLVKRTGEKVFLECVQDMDHENMFWYRQDPGLGLRLIYFSYDVKMKEKGDIPEGYSVSREKKERFSLILESASTNQTSMYLCASRGLSIYNEQFFGPGTRLTVL.

The rearrangement joins TRBV20-1 to TRBJ1-4, with TRBD1 matching 7 bases. The V and J ends lost 3 bases and 8 bases, in that order; junction bases with no gene match: 6. The length of the CDR3 is 13 residues. The germline V gene has CDR1 DFQATT and CDR2 SNEGSKA (reference sequence). The CDR3 nucleotides read TGCAGTGCTAGTAAGGGGGCCGGGGAAAAACTGTTTTTT. Residues: CSASKGAGEKLFF.

V is TRBV29-1 and J is TRBJ2-3; 7 positions match TRBD2. This CDR3 is 13 amino acids long. Trimming at V came to 5 bases and at J to 4 bases, leaving 6 bases not matched to a gene. Germline values: CDR1 SQVTM, CDR2 ANQGSEA. The CDR3 DNA sequence: TGCAGCGTTTCCCAGCGGGATCCAGATACGCAGTATTTT. Translated: CSVSQRDPDTQYF.

The V call is TRBV29-1, the J call TRBJ2-7; possible D gene TRBD2, 6 bases. CDR1 is SQVTM and CDR2 is ANQGSEA in the germline V gene. This CDR3 contains 13 residues. The germline V and J ends were trimmed by 4 bases and 0 bases, with 10 bases remaining between them. The CDR3 sequence is CSVAYGSSYEQYF. The CDR3, as DNA: TGCAGCGTTGCTTACGGGAGCTCCTACGAGCAGTACTTC.

J is TRBJ2-5 and V is TRBV28; 7 bases map to TRBD1. Germline V gives CDR1 MDHEN, CDR2 SYDVKM. The CDR3 runs 15 residues. J gave up 4 bases and V 4 bases, and 9 bases lay outside the gene matches. The CDR3 DNA reads as TGTGCCAGCAGTTCCTACGGGACAGTAGGAGAGACCCAGTACTTC. Protein sequence: CASSSYGTVGETQYF.

The rearrangement joins TRBV7-2 to TRBJ1-3, with D perhaps matching TRBD1 (5 bases). V was cut by 4 bases and J by 0 bases, with 10 bases left in between. The CDR3 runs to 15 residues. From germline, CDR1 is SGHTA and CDR2 FQGNSA. CDR3 nucleotides: TGTGCCAGCAGCTATATCAGGGACTCTGGAAACACCATATATTTT. It encodes CASSYIRDSGNTIYF.

The chain combines TRBV19 with TRBJ2-7; tentative D call: TRBD2 (5 bases). From germline, CDR1 is LNHDA and CDR2 SQIVND (reference sequence). V dropped 5 bases and J dropped 0 bases, with 11 bases sitting between them. The CDR3 spans 14 residues. This CDR3 reads CASSSSLVSYEQYF. CDR3 coding DNA: TGTGCCAGTAGTTCTAGCCTCGTCTCCTACGAGCAGTACTTC.

The chain links TRBV19 to TRBJ1-4; 11 bases map to TRBD1. The CDR3 consists of 15 residues. The V segment lost 6 bases and the J segment 4 bases; nucleotides outside the gene matches: 4. Germline V gene sequence: CDR1 LNHDA, CDR2 SQIVND (reference sequence). DNA for the CDR3: TGTGCCAGTAGGGGGACAGGGGGTTTTAATGAAAAACTGTTTTTT. Its translation is CASRGTGGFNEKLFF. The full variable domain, its missing parts supplied by reference TRBV19 and TRBJ1-4, is DGGITQSPKYLFRKEGQNVTLSCEQNLNHDAMYWYRQDPGQGLRLIYYSQIVNDFQKGDIAEGYSVSREKKESFPLTVTSAQKNPTAFYLCASRGTGGFNEKLFFGSGTQLSVL.

This rearrangement joins TRBV7-9 to TRBJ2-1; TRBD2 matches 11 bases. The trim removed 7 bases at V and 5 bases at J, leaving 10 bases unmatched. Germline loops: CDR1 SEHNR, CDR2 FQNEAQ (reference sequence). The CDR3 has 16 residues. In DNA, the CDR3 is TGTGCCAGCACCCTAGCGGGAGGTACTAACGACAATGAGCAGTTCTTC. Translated: CASTLAGGTNDNEQFF.

The CDR3 nucleotides read TGTGCCACCAGCAGAGTGGCGGTACAGGTCTACGAGCAGTACTTC. Translating it yields CATSRVAVQVYEQYF. The rearrangement joins TRBV15 to TRBJ2-7, with D tentatively TRBD1 (5 bases). V was clipped by 1 base and J by 3 bases, with 13 bases between them. In germline, CDR1 is LNHNV, CDR2 YYDKDF (reference sequence). The CDR3 extends over 15 amino acids.

The chain joins TRBV5-6 to TRBJ1-1; 8 bases match TRBD1. The germline V gene encodes CDR1 SGHDT and CDR2 YYEEEE. V was pared by 4 bases and J by 8 bases, with 7 bases of the junction left unmatched. The CDR3 is 13 amino acids. The CDR3 protein is CASSPWTGREAFF. For the CDR3, the DNA is TGTGCCAGCAGCCCATGGACAGGGAGAGAAGCTTTCTTT.

The chain uses TRBV15 and TRBJ2-3; 12 positions match TRBD1. The CDR3 consists of 16 residues. J lost 5 bases, V lost 6 bases, and 9 bases had no gene match. Germline V gene sequence: CDR1 LNHNV, CDR2 YYDKDF (reference sequence). Here the CDR3 reads CATRGDRGRVVDTQYF. The CDR3 region has the DNA TGTGCCACCAGGGGGGACAGGGGGCGCGTGGTAGATACGCAGTATTTT. The variable domain in full, with the rest retrieved from reference TRBV15 and TRBJ2-3, is DAMVIQNPRYQVTQFGKPVTLSCSQTLNHNVMYWYQQKSSQAPKLLFHYYDKDFNNEADTPDNFQSRRPNTSFCFLDIRSPGLGDTAMYLCATRGDRGRVVDTQYFGPGTRLTVL.